The 32 T cell receptor beta chains listed next were all sequenced from one sample in a study of blood T cell repertoires in COVID-19. Assay used: immunoSEQ multiplex PCR; TCRdb lists only in-frame clones, some missing. The sample holds roughly 24,000 clones, 65% to 90% seen once. The material sequenced was peripheral blood. These receptors originate from a man aged 65 to 85 with acute or convalescent COVID-19.

The chain links TRBV21-1 to TRBJ2-2; the table's D call, TRBD2, has no DNA check behind it. TRBV21-1 is deemed a pseudogene. This CDR3 is built from 20 residues. The CDR3 region is CASSKAGPRGPLPNTGELFF. CDR3 DNA sequence: TGTGCCAGCAGCAAAGCGGGTCCGCGGGGGCCCCTGCCGAACACCGGGGAGCTGTTTTTT.

The chain uses TRBV29-1 and TRBJ1-2; tentatively, D is TRBD1 (5 bases). The length of the CDR3 is 11 residues. Between the trimmed V and J ends, which lost 3 bases and 6 bases, there was a span of 8 bases. Germline assignment: CDR1 SQVTM and CDR2 ANQGSEA. Here the CDR3 reads CSVELGDGYTF. CDR3 nucleotide sequence: TGCAGCGTTGAGTTAGGGGATGGCTACACCTTC. Combining the CDR3 with reference TRBV29-1 and TRBJ1-2 gives the whole variable domain SAVISQKPSRDICQRGTSLTIQCQVDSQVTMMFWYRQQPGQSLTLIATANQGSEATYESGFVIDKFPISRPNLTFSTLTVSNMSPEDSSIYLCSVELGDGYTFGSGTRLTVV.

This clone was seen just once. The CDR3 loop is CASSRTAAGELRNEQFF. CDR3 DNA: TGTGCCAGCAGCCGTACCGCAGCGGGAGAGTTACGCAATGAGCAGTTCTTC. This sequence joins TRBV11-2 and TRBJ2-1, with 8 bases lining up with TRBD2. The CDR3 runs 17 residues. Germline CDR1 reads SGHAT; CDR2 reads FQNNGV. The trim removed 5 bases at V and 6 bases at J, leaving 15 bases unmatched.

The J gene is TRBJ1-4, the V gene TRBV15; D remains ambiguous. This CDR3 is 15 amino acids long. V shed 0 bases and J shed 6 bases, with 11 bases lying between them. Germline CDR1 LNHNV, CDR2 YYDKDF (reference sequence). CDR3 nucleotide sequence: TGTGCCACCAGCAGAGATAGAACGAGGGATGAAAAACTGTTTTTT. This sequence encodes CATSRDRTRDEKLFF.

V gene TRBV7-2 combines with J gene TRBJ2-7; 8 bases agree with TRBD2. CDR1 and CDR2 from the germline V gene are SGHTA and FQGNSA. Unmatched junction bases numbered 6, after V lost 2 bases and J lost 6 bases. The CDR3 length is 14 residues. The CDR3 DNA sequence: TGTGCCAGCAGCTTAAGTAGCGGGAATTCCGAGCAGTACTTC. This sequence encodes CASSLSSGNSEQYF.

The rearrangement joins TRBV7-9 to TRBJ2-2, with a possible D match to TRBD2 (6 bases). V lost 5 bases and J lost 6, with 19 bases in between. Germline-derived CDR1 and CDR2 are SEHNR and FQNEAQ (reference sequence). The CDR3 is made up of 16 amino acids. The CDR3 nucleotides read TGTGCCAGCAGCGGCTCCGGGACTCTACCTGCCGGGGAGCTGTTTTTT. This translates into CASSGSGTLPAGELFF.

The rearrangement uses TRBV7-2 and TRBJ2-7; 8 nucleotides agree with TRBD2. CDR3 length: 15 amino acids. Germline loops: CDR1 SGHTA, CDR2 FQGNSA. The J segment lost 5 bases and the V segment lost 5 bases, leaving 11 bases of the junction unmatched. In DNA form, the CDR3 reads TGTGCCAGCAGCCCTTCCGGGACTAGAGATAACGAGCAGTACTTC. Translated: CASSPSGTRDNEQYF. Drawing the rest from reference TRBV7-2 and TRBJ2-7, the complete variable domain is GAGVSQSPSNKVTEKGKDVELRCDPISGHTALYWYRQSLGQGLEFLIYFQGNSAPDKSGLPSDRFSAERTGGSVSTLTIQRTQQEDSAVYLCASSPSGTRDNEQYFGPGTRLTVT.

V gene TRBV10-3 combines with J gene TRBJ2-3; 11 nucleotides line up with TRBD2. The J segment lost 0 bases and the V segment lost 4 bases, leaving 6 bases of the junction unmatched. Germline CDR1 is ENHRY and CDR2 is SYGVKD. The CDR3 loop spans 17 amino acids. The CDR3 region is CAISATSGGSSTDTQYF. The DNA for the CDR3 is TGTGCCATCAGTGCCACTAGCGGGGGATCTAGCACAGATACGCAGTATTTT.

CDR3 nucleotide sequence: TGTGCCAGCAGTGAAGACGAGCGTGGCTACACCTTC. Amino acids: CASSEDERGYTF. The chain uses TRBV6-1 and TRBJ1-2; unclear D gene. CDR1 is MNHNS and CDR2 is SASEGT in the germline V gene. The germline V and J ends were trimmed by 1 base and 7 bases, with 7 bases remaining between them. This CDR3 has 12 residues.

The rearrangement joins TRBV27 to TRBJ2-2, with 10 nucleotides matching TRBD1. The J segment lost 6 bases and the V segment lost 0 bases, leaving 1 base of the junction unmatched. Looked up from germline, CDR1 is MNHEY and CDR2 is SMNVEV (reference sequence). This CDR3 contains 15 residues. The CDR3 bases are TGTGCCAGCAGTTTATCCGGGACAGGGGCCGGGGAGCTGTTTTTT. Its protein is CASSLSGTGAGELFF.

This clone has just one count. The rearrangement uses TRBV18 and TRBJ1-1; the D is unclear. This CDR3 contains 16 residues. Germline V gene sequence: CDR1 KGHSH, CDR2 LQKENI. Deletions cut 6 bases from V and 0 bases from J, with 17 bases between. CDR3 DNA sequence: TGTGCCAGCTCGCCGATCGGGGTAGTAGTGAACACTGAAGCTTTCTTT. This sequence encodes CASSPIGVVVNTEAFF.

This rearrangement joins TRBV29-1 to TRBJ2-3; 9 bases match TRBD2. There are 15 residues in the CDR3. V lost 7 bases and J lost 6; bases outside the gene matches: 14. Germline V CDR1 and CDR2: SQVTM, ANQGSEA. The CDR3 here is CSAGGPSGGLDTQYF. The CDR3 DNA follows: TGCAGCGCTGGCGGGCCCAGCGGGGGGTTGGATACGCAGTATTTT.

This clone was observed a handful of times. The rearrangement uses TRBV28 and TRBJ1-1, with no clear D. The CDR3 loop spans 11 amino acids. V shed 3 bases and J shed 3 bases, with 2 bases lying between them. Germline V gives CDR1 MDHEN, CDR2 SYDVKM. CDR3 protein: CASSFYTEAFF. CDR3 in DNA: TGTGCCAGCAGTTTCTACACTGAAGCTTTCTTT.

V usage is TRBV10-3 and J usage is TRBJ2-1; perhaps TRBD2 as D (6 bases). Germline V gene sequence: CDR1 ENHRY, CDR2 SYGVKD. The CDR3 covers 16 residues. Trimming pared 6 bases from V and 6 bases from J, leaving 21 bases between. The CDR3 is CAIRVETHTGVNEQFF. In DNA form, the CDR3 reads TGTGCCATCAGGGTAGAAACTCACACGGGGGTCAATGAGCAGTTCTTC.

The genes are TRBV14 and TRBJ2-3, with unresolved D. From germline, CDR1 is SGHDN and CDR2 FVKESK. The V end was cut by 0 bases, the J end by 0 bases, with 7 bases between. This CDR3 has 15 residues. CDR3: CASSQEARSTDTQYF. Here the CDR3 DNA reads TGTGCCAGCAGCCAAGAGGCTAGGAGCACAGATACGCAGTATTTT.

The chain couples TRBV19 to TRBJ1-2; D is unresolved. The CDR3 spans 14 residues. The V gene's germline CDR1 is LNHDA and CDR2 SQIVND (reference sequence). V lost 3 bases, J lost 4 bases, and 12 bases lay in between. The CDR3 sequence is CASSIDSYRYGYTF. The CDR3 DNA follows: TGTGCCAGTAGTATCGACTCATATCGCTATGGCTACACCTTC.

V is TRBV28 and J is TRBJ2-1; TRBD1 aligns across 10 bases. Trimming at V came to 5 bases and at J to 6 bases, leaving 13 bases not matched to a gene. The germline V gene has CDR1 MDHEN and CDR2 SYDVKM. This CDR3 is 17 amino acids long. The CDR3 spells CASSPTTGTGVFNEQFF. CDR3 coding DNA: TGTGCCAGCAGTCCTACTACCGGGACAGGGGTTTTCAATGAGCAGTTCTTC.

The chain employs TRBV2 and TRBJ1-5; weak D call: TRBD1 (5 bases). The ends were cut back, 8 bases at V and 5 bases at J, with 13 bases in the middle. The CDR3 totals 13 residues. Germline V CDR1 and CDR2: SNHLY, FYNNEI. The CDR3 nucleotides are TGTGCCAGCGGGATGGGACTAGATCAGCCCCAGCATTTT. It is translated as CASGMGLDQPQHF.

The chain carries TRBV20-1 and TRBJ1-6; 8 bases match TRBD1. Trimming cost V 3 bases and J 10 bases; bases outside gene matches: 8. CDR3 length: 14 residues. The V gene's germline CDR1 is DFQATT and CDR2 SNEGSKA (reference sequence). DNA of the CDR3: TGCAGTGCTAGTGACAGGGGCCCCGGGTCACCCCTCCACTTT. Residues: CSASDRGPGSPLHF.

The chain has TRBV7-2 and TRBJ1-1, with a possible D match to TRBD1 (5 bases). Germline lookup yields CDR1 SGHTA and CDR2 FQGNSA. Trimming took off 8 bases at V and 0 bases at J, with 10 bases between the two ends. The CDR3 totals 13 residues. The CDR3 is CASRGSLNTEAFF. Written as DNA, the CDR3 is TGTGCCAGCCGGGGGTCCTTGAACACTGAAGCTTTCTTT.

The chain combines TRBV6-5 with TRBJ1-6; 8 bases line up with TRBD1. The CDR3 length is 16 residues. Trimming at V came to 2 bases and at J to 16 bases, leaving 16 bases not matched to a gene. Germline V gene sequence: CDR1 MNHEY, CDR2 SVGAGI. The CDR3 region has the DNA TGTGCCAGCAGTTACGCCAGGGGGCGCGGTAATGTCCTACTCCACTTT. Encoded protein: CASSYARGRGNVLLHF.

The chain links TRBV5-1 to TRBJ1-3, with D unresolved. V lost 3 bases to trimming and J lost 0 bases, with 7 bases between them. The CDR3 is made up of 14 amino acids. Germline assignment: CDR1 SGHRS and CDR2 YFSETQ. The chain's CDR3 is CASSSSYSGNTIYF. CDR3 in DNA: TGCGCCAGCAGCTCGAGCTACTCTGGAAACACCATATATTTT.

This sequence joins TRBV5-1 and TRBJ1-1, with D perhaps TRBD1 (5 bases). Germline V gene sequence: CDR1 SGHRS, CDR2 YFSETQ. The CDR3 is 14 residues long. Between the trimmed V and J ends, which lost 5 bases and 5 bases, there was a span of 16 bases. The CDR3 spells CASRVGAGWTEAFF. CDR3 nucleotide sequence: TGCGCCAGCAGGGTAGGGGCAGGGTGGACTGAAGCTTTCTTT.

The V and J genes are TRBV27 and TRBJ2-1; the match to TRBD1 covers 7 bases. The ends lost 4 bases at V and 7 bases at J; junction bases unmatched: 7. From germline, CDR1 is MNHEY and CDR2 SMNVEV (reference sequence). The CDR3 extends over 14 amino acids. The DNA for the CDR3 is TGTGCCAGCAGTTCTTGGACAGGACCGAATGAGCAGTTCTTC. Translating gives CASSSWTGPNEQFF.

The rearrangement uses TRBV30 and TRBJ2-7; TRBD2 matches at 10 bases. After removal of 1 base from V and 1 base from J, the junction contained 4 bases not matched to a gene. Germline lookup yields CDR1 GTSNPN and CDR2 SVGIG (reference sequence). The CDR3 runs 15 residues. The CDR3 nucleotides are TGTGCCTGGAGTGCCCCGGGACTAGCGTCCTACGAGCAGTACTTC. Translating it yields CAWSAPGLASYEQYF.

The rearrangement joins TRBV27 to TRBJ2-7, with 8 bases identical to TRBD2. The CDR3 has 14 amino acids. CDR1 MNHEY and CDR2 SMNVEV come from the germline V gene (reference sequence). The V segment lost 7 bases and the J segment 1 base; nucleotides outside the gene matches: 6. Here the CDR3 reads CASKTRLASYEQYF. CDR3 coding DNA: TGTGCCAGCAAAACTAGACTAGCGTCCTACGAGCAGTACTTC.

This clone was detected once. This chain links TRBV5-1 with TRBJ1-1; D is unresolved. Trimming stripped 1 base from V and 4 bases from J, with 14 bases between. The germline V gene has CDR1 SGHRS and CDR2 YFSETQ. The CDR3 has 15 residues. CDR3 DNA: TGCGCCAGCAGCTTGAGCACGGGAGCGGGCACTGAAGCTTTCTTT. Amino acids: CASSLSTGAGTEAFF.

This clone was observed a few times. The rearrangement uses TRBV6-2 or TRBV6-3 and TRBJ1-1; 7 bases align to TRBD1. Germline assignment: CDR1 MNHEY and CDR2 SVGEGT. The CDR3 is 15 residues long. V lost 5 bases and J lost 3; bases outside the gene matches: 9. The CDR3 reads CASSLPRQGYTEAFF. Written as DNA, the CDR3 is TGTGCCAGCAGTCTCCCGAGACAGGGATACACTGAAGCTTTCTTT.

This sequence joins TRBV11-2 and TRBJ1-4; 7 bases match TRBD1. In germline, CDR1 is SGHAT, CDR2 FQNNGV. The CDR3 consists of 16 residues. The trim removed 2 bases at V and 4 bases at J, leaving 7 bases unmatched. CDR3 loop: CASSLSYRGYNEKLFF. CDR3 in DNA: TGTGCCAGCAGCTTATCCTACAGGGGCTATAATGAAAAACTGTTTTTT.

The CDR3 region is CATRGQNTGELFF. The CDR3 coding sequence is TGTGCCACCAGAGGACAGAACACCGGGGAGCTGTTTTTT. This sequence joins TRBV24-1 and TRBJ2-2; weak D call: TRBD1 (5 bases). CDR3 length: 13 amino acids. Germline CDR1 and CDR2: KGHDR and SFDVKD. The V gene lost 7 bases and the J gene lost 1 base, with 6 bases spanning the gap.

The chain links TRBV24-1 to TRBJ2-3, with 9 bases that match TRBD1. The V gene end was trimmed by 5 bases and the J gene end by 1 base; junction bases not matched to a gene: 3. The germline CDR1 and CDR2 sequences are KGHDR and SFDVKD. The CDR3 has 15 residues. This CDR3 reads CATSAWDRGTDTQYF. The CDR3 nucleotides are TGTGCCACCAGTGCCTGGGACAGGGGCACAGATACGCAGTATTTT.

The rearrangement links TRBV12-3 or TRBV12-4 to TRBJ2-7; 7 bases are a match to TRBD1. The CDR3 is made up of 13 amino acids. Trimming cost V 3 bases and J 5 bases; bases outside gene matches: 4. The CDR3 protein is CASSFLRGHEQYF. CDR3 coding DNA: TGTGCCAGCAGTTTCTTGAGGGGGCACGAGCAGTACTTC.